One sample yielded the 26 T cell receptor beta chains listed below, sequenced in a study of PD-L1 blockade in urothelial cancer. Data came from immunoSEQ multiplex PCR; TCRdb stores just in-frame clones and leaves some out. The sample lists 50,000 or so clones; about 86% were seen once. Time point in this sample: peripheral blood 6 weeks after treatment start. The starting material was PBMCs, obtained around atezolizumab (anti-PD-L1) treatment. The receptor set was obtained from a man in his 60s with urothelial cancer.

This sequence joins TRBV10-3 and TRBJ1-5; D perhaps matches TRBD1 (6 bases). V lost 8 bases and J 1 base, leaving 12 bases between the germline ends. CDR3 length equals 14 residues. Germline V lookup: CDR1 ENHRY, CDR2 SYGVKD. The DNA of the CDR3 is TGTGCCATCGGGAACGACAGGAGCAATCAGCCCCAGCATTTT. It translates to CAIGNDRSNQPQHF.

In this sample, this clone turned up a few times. CDR3 sequence: CASSEARAGPYNEQFF. The CDR3 DNA reads TGTGCCAGCAGTGAAGCTAGGGCGGGGCCGTACAATGAGCAGTTCTTC. The chain carries TRBV2 and TRBJ2-1, with a tentative D call TRBD2 (6 bases). CDR3 size: 16 residues. Per the germline V gene, CDR1 is SNHLY and CDR2 is FYNNEI. Trimming left V 0 bases short and J 4 bases short, with 13 bases between.

The chain's CDR3 is CASSNPAGGTDTQYF. CDR3 in DNA: TGTGCCAGCAGCAACCCAGCGGGGGGAACAGATACGCAGTATTTT. The chain employs TRBV7-3 and TRBJ2-3, with TRBD2 identical over 9 bases. The CDR3 consists of 15 residues. In germline, CDR1 is SGHTA, CDR2 FQGTGA. The V and J ends lost 5 bases and 3 bases, in that order; junction bases with no gene match: 6.

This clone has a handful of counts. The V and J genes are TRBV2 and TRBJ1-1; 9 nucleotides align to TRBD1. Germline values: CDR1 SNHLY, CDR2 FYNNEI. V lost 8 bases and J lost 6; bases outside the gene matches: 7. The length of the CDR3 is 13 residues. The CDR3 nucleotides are TGTGCCAGCCAGTCCCGGGACAGGGCTGAAGCTTTCTTT. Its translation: CASQSRDRAEAFF. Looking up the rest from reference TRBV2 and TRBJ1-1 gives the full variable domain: EPEVTQTPSHQVTQMGQEVILRCVPISNHLYFYWYRQILGQKVEFLVSFYNNEISEKSEIFDDQFSVERPDGSNFTLKIRSTKLEDSAMYFCASQSRDRAEAFFGQGTRLTVV.

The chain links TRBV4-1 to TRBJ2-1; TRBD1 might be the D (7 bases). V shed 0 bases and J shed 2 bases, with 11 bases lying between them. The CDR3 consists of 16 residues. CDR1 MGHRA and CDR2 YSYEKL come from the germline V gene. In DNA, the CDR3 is TGCGCCAGCAGCCAAGATGGAGGGGGCCCCTACAATGAGCAGTTCTTC. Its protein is CASSQDGGGPYNEQFF.

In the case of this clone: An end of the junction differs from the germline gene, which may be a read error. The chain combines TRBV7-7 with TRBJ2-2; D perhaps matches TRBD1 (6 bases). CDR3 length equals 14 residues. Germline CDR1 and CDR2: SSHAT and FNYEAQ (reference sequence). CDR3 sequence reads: CASSPGQNTGELFF. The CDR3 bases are TGTGCTAGCAGCCCGGGACAGAACACCGGGGAGCTGTTTTTT.

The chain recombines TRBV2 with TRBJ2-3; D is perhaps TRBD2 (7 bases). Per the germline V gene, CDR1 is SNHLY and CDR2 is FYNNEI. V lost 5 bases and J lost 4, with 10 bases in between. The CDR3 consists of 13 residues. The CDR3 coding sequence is TGTGCCAGCAGTTGGCGGGGGCCAGATACGCAGTATTTT. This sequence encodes CASSWRGPDTQYF.

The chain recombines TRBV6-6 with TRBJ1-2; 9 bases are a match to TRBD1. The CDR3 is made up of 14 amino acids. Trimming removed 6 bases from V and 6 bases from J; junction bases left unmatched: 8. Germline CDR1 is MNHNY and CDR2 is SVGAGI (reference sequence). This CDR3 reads CASRRDRAVHGYTF. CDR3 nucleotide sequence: TGTGCCAGCAGGAGGGACAGGGCGGTACATGGCTACACCTTC.

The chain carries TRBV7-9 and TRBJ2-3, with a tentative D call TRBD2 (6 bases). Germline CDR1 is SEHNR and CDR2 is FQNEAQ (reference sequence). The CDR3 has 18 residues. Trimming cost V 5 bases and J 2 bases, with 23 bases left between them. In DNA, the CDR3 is TGTGCCAGCAGCCCTTGGCGAACCTCGGGGGTGAACACAGATACGCAGTATTTT. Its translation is CASSPWRTSGVNTDTQYF. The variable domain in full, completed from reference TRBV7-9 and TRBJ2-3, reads DTGVSQNPRHKITKRGQNVTFRCDPISEHNRLYWYRQTLGQGPEFLTYFQNEAQLEKSRLLSDRFSAERPKGSFSTLEIQRTEQGDSAMYLCASSPWRTSGVNTDTQYFGPGTRLTVL.

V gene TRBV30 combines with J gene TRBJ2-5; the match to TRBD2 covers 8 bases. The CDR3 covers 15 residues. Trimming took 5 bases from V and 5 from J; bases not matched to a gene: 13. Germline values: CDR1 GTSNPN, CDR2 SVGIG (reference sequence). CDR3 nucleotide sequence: TGTGCCTGGGATACTCAATTAGCGGGGAAGGAGACCCAGTACTTC. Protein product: CAWDTQLAGKETQYF.

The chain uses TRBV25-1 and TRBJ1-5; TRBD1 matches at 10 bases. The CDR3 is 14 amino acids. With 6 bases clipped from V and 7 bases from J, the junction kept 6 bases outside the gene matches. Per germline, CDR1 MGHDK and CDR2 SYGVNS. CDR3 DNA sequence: TGTGCCAGCAGGGGGACAGGGGAAAAGCAGCCCCAGCATTTT. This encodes CASRGTGEKQPQHF.

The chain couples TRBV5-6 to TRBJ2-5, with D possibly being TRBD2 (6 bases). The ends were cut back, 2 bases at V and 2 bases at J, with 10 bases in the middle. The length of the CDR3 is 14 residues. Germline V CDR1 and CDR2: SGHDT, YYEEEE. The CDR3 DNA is TGTGCCAGCAGCTTCGATAGCGGACAAGAGACCCAGTACTTC. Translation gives CASSFDSGQETQYF.

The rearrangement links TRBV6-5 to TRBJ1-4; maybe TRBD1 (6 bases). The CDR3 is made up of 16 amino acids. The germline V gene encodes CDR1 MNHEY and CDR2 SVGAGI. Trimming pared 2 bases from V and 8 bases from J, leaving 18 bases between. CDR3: CASSYAVLGRGEKLFF. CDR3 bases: TGTGCCAGCAGTTACGCAGTACTCGGGAGGGGGGAAAAACTGTTTTTT.

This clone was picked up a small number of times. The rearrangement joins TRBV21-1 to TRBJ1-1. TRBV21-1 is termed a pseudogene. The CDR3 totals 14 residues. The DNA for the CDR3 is TGTGCCAGCAGCAAAGTACGAGAATACACTGAAGCTTTCTTT. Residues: CASSKVREYTEAFF.

CDR3 coding DNA: TGTGCCAGCACCGGAGGGACAGGGGTTGATACGCAGTATTTT. Protein sequence: CASTGGTGVDTQYF. The rearrangement uses TRBV5-8 and TRBJ2-3; 10 bases are a match to TRBD1. Looked up from germline, CDR1 is SGHTS and CDR2 is YDEGEE. The CDR3 is made up of 14 amino acids. The J segment lost 6 bases and the V segment lost 6 bases, leaving 7 bases of the junction unmatched. Full variable domain (remainder filled in from reference TRBV5-8 and TRBJ2-3): EAGVTQSPTHLIKTRGQQATLRCSPISGHTSVYWYQQALGLGLQFLLWYDEGEERNRGNFPPRFSGRQFPNYSSELNVNALELEDSALYLCASTGGTGVDTQYFGPGTRLTVL.

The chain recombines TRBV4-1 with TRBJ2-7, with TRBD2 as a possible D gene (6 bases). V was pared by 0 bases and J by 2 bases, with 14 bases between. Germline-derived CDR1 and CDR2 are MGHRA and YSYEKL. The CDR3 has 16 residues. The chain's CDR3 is CASSQDGAGRPYEQYF. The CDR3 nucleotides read TGCGCCAGCAGCCAAGATGGGGCGGGGCGCCCCTACGAGCAGTACTTC.

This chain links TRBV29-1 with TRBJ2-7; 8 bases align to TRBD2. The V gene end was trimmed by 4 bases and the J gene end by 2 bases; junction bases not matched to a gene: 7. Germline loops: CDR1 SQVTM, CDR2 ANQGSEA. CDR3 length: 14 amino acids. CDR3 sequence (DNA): TGCAGCGTTGGTAGTCGGGGGGGACCCTACGAGCAGTACTTC. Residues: CSVGSRGGPYEQYF.

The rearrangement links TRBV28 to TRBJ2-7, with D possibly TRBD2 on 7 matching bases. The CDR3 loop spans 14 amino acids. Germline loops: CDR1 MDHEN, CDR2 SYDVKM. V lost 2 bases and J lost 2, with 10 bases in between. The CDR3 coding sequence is TGTGCCAGCAGTTTAGCGGGGGCGGCCTACGAGCAGTACTTC. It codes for CASSLAGAAYEQYF.

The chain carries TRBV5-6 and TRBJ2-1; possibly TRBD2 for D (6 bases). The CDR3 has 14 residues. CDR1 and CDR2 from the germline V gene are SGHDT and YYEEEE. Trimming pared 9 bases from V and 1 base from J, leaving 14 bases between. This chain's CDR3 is CATAVGGSYNEQFF. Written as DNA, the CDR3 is TGTGCCACCGCCGTGGGGGGTTCCTACAATGAGCAGTTCTTC.

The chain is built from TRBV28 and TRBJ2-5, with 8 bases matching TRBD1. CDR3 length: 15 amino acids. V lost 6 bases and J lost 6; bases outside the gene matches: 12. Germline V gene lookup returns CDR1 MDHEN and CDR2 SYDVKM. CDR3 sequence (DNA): TGTGCCAGCAGCCGGGGGACAGGAGCTCTGAAGACCCAGTACTTC. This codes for CASSRGTGALKTQYF.

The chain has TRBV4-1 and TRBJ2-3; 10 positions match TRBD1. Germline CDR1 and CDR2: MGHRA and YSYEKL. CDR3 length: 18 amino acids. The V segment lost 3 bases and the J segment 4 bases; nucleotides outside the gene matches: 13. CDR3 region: CASSHVLGGQGNPDTQYF. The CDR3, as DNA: TGCGCCAGCAGCCACGTCCTGGGGGGACAGGGGAACCCAGATACGCAGTATTTT.

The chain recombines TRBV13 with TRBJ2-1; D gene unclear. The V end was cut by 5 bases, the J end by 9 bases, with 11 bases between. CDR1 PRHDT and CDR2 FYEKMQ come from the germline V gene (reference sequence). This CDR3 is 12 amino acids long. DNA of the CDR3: TGTGCCAGCAGCCACGGTCCGGGTGAGCAGTTCTTC. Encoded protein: CASSHGPGEQFF.

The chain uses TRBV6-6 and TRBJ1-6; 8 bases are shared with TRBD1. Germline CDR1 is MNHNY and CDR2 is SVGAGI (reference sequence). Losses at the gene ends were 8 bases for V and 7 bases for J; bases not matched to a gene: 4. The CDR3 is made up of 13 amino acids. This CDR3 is CASGQGWNSPLHF. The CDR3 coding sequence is TGTGCCAGCGGACAGGGTTGGAATTCACCCCTCCACTTT.

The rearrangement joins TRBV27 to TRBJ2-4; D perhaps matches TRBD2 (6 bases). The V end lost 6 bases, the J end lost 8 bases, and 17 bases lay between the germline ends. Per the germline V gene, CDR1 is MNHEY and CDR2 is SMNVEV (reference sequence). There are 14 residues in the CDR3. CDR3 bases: TGTGCCAGCAGCCAGGGACGGCGGGGTTACATTCAGTACTTC. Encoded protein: CASSQGRRGYIQYF.

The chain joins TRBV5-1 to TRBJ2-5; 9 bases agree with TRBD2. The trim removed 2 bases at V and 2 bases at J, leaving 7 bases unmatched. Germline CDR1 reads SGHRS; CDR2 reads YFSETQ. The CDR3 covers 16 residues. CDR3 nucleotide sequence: TGCGCCAGCAGCTTTGGGCGGGGGGGAAAACAAGAGACCCAGTACTTC. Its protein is CASSFGRGGKQETQYF. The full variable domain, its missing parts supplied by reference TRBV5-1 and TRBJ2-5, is KAGVTQTPRYLIKTRGQQVTLSCSPISGHRSVSWYQQTPGQGLQFLFEYFSETQRNKGNFPGRFSGRQFSNSRSEMNVSTLELGDSALYLCASSFGRGGKQETQYFGPGTRLLVL.

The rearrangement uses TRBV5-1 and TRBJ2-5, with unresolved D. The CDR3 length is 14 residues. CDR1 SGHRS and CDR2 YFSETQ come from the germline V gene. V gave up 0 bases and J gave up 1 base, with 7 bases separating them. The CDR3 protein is CASSLVRSQETQYF. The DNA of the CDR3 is TGCGCCAGCAGCTTGGTCCGGTCCCAAGAGACCCAGTACTTC.